This entry features one T cell receptor (beta chain) sequence. Its antigen is currently unknown. Germline V gives CDR1 MNHEY, CDR2 SVGEGT. The CDR3 length is 17 residues. V gave up 4 bases and J gave up 3 bases; unmatched junction bases: 8. Authors of the study amplified TCR beta CDR3 regions from RNA transcripts. Initially, a first-round RT-PCR of the TCR CDR3 employed the HTBI primer set. TCRdb called the multiplex PCR reads again in MiXCR, with one record for every CDR3 protein. The sample has around 600,000 distinct CDR3 sequences, roughly 15% seen once. This record belongs to a study of T cells in Graves' hyperthyroidism and ophthalmopathy. General study results and limits: In simple terms, a model built on 13 V-J features told ophthalmopathy apart from stable hyperthyroidism. Blood shared most expanded thyroid clonotypes above 0.001.

Ophthalmopathy cases scored 3 or more on the Clinical Activity Score and 4 or more on NOSPECS grade, with duration below 3 months. This sequence originates from a woman aged 50 to 60 with Graves' ophthalmopathy. The sequenced sample was blood. This chain links TRBV6-2 or TRBV6-3 with TRBJ2-3, with 12 bases fitting TRBD2. This CDR3 is CASSSFQTSGRTDTQYF. DNA of the CDR3: TGTGCCAGCAGTTCATTTCAGACTAGCGGGAGAACAGATACGCAGTATTTT.